Shown below are 5 T cell receptor beta chains from a single sample sequenced in a study of response to subunit inactivated influenza vaccine (dated by TCRdb to between 2018 and 2020). Libraries came from RT-PCR. The reads were generated on an Illumina HiSeq 2500. TCRdb reworked the public reads: Q25 trimming with fastp, MiXCR clone assembly, productive beta chains retained. Each record represents a unique CDR3 protein, reported with the most common genes and DNA among its rows. The sample records about 500,000 distinct CDR3 sequences, approximately 7.8% of which are singletons. The ten largest clones represent around 13% of the sample. The sequencing here drew on PBMCs from blood, taken roughly 24 months after vaccination. The receptors were gathered from a man between 50 and 69 years old who received an inactivated influenza vaccine. Donor details come from another sample of the same person, matched by shared clones.

In its sample, this clonotype was seen many times. The chain couples TRBV12-3 or TRBV12-4 to TRBJ1-6; D ambiguous. V dropped 8 bases and J dropped 9 bases, with 17 bases sitting between them. The CDR3 is 14 residues long. CDR3 bases: TGTGCCAGCGGCAGCGAAGTTGGAGGTTCACCCCTCCACTTT. Protein product: CASGSEVGGSPLHF.

In this sample, this clonotype turned up a few times. The chain has TRBV4-3 and TRBJ2-2, with D maybe TRBD1 (6 bases). Trimming removed 4 bases at V and 0 bases at J, with 15 bases between. Germline CDR1 is LGHNA and CDR2 is YSLEER. The CDR3 is 17 amino acids. Here the CDR3 reads CASSLDVTGSNTGELFF. The DNA of the CDR3 is TGCGCCAGCAGCCTCGATGTAACAGGGTCGAACACCGGGGAGCTGTTTTTT.

This clonotype has at least ten counts. The V call is TRBV7-9, the J call TRBJ2-7; D unresolved. CDR1 is SEHNR and CDR2 is FQNEAQ in the germline V gene (reference sequence). The CDR3 totals 14 residues. V was shortened by 0 bases and J by 2 bases, with 8 bases between the two germline ends. This chain's CDR3 is CASSLAVSAYEQYF. CDR3 nucleotide sequence: TGTGCCAGCAGCTTAGCGGTGTCAGCCTACGAGCAGTACTTC.

This clonotype was detected many times. This chain links TRBV28 with TRBJ2-2; 10 bases line up with TRBD1. The germline V gene has CDR1 MDHEN and CDR2 SYDVKM. The CDR3 consists of 16 residues. V was clipped by 6 bases and J by 1 base; unmatched bases: 5. The CDR3 sequence: CASSIGDRGNTGELFF. The CDR3 DNA sequence: TGTGCCAGCAGCATCGGGGACAGGGGGAACACCGGGGAGCTGTTTTTT. The entire variable domain, with the rest obtained from reference TRBV28 and TRBJ2-2, is as follows: DVKVTQSSRYLVKRTGEKVFLECVQDMDHENMFWYRQDPGLGLRLIYFSYDVKMKEKGDIPEGYSVSREKKERFSLILESASTNQTSMYLCASSIGDRGNTGELFFGEGSRLTVL.

To note about this clonotype: A junction end diverges from the germline sequence, so it may reflect a read error. This chain joins TRBV12-3 or TRBV12-4 and TRBJ2-2; either TRBD1 or TRBD2 may fit D (5 bases each). This CDR3 is 13 amino acids long. The CDR3: CASSPDGTGELLF. CDR3 in DNA: TGTGCCAGCAGTCCCGACGGGACCGGGGAGCTGTTATTT.